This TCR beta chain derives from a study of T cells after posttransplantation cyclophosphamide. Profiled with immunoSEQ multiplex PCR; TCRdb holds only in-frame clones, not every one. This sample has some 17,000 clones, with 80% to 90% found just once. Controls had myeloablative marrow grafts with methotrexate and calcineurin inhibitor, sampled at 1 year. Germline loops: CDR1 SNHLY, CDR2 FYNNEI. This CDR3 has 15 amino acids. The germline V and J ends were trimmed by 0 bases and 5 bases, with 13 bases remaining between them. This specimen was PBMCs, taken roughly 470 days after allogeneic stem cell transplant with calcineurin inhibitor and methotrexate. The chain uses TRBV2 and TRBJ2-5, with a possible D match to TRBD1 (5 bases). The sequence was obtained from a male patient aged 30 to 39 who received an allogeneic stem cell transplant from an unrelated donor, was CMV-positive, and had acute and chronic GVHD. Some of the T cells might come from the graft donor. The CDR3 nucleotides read TGTGCCAGCAGTGAAGCGGGCAGGGTGGGGGAGACCCAGTACTTC. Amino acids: CASSEAGRVGETQYF.